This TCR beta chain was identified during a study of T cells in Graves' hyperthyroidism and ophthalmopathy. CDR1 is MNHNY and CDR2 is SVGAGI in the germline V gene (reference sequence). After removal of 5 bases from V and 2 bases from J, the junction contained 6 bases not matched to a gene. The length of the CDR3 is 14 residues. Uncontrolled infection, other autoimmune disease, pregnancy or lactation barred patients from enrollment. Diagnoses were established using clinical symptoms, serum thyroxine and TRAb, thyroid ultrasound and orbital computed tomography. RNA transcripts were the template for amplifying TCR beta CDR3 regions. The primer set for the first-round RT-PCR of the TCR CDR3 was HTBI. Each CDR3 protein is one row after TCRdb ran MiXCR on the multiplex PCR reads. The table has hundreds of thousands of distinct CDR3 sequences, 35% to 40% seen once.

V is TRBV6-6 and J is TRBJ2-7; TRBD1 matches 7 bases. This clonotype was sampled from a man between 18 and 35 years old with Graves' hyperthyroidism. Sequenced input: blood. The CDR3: CASSRFRGTYEQYF. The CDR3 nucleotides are TGTGCCAGCAGTCGATTCAGGGGGACCTACGAGCAGTACTTC.